Listed here are 27 T cell receptor beta chains from one sample, sequenced in a study of blood T cell repertoires in COVID-19. Produced via immunoSEQ multiplex PCR; TCRdb's table is partial and in-frame only. The sample comprises over 75,000 clones, about 88% of which are singletons, and roughly 2.8% rests with the top ten. Sequencing input: peripheral blood. Every receptor here comes from a woman of 80 years or more with acute or convalescent COVID-19.

V and J are TRBV13 and TRBJ2-6; D call uncertain. Trimming pared 5 bases from V and 3 bases from J, leaving 14 bases between. Germline CDR1 and CDR2: PRHDT and FYEKMQ (reference sequence). The CDR3 totals 16 residues. CDR3 sequence reads: CASSAAASRGANVLTF. The CDR3 nucleotides read TGTGCCAGCAGCGCGGCCGCCTCTCGTGGGGCCAACGTCCTGACTTTC.

The chain links TRBV2 to TRBJ1-5; the D gene is possibly TRBD1 (5 bases). CDR3 size: 13 residues. Germline V gene lookup returns CDR1 SNHLY and CDR2 FYNNEI. Trimming cost V 8 bases and J 2 bases, with 10 bases left between them. CDR3 protein: CASEGRGNQPQHF. Here the CDR3 DNA reads TGTGCCAGCGAAGGCAGGGGCAATCAGCCCCAGCATTTT.

The CDR3 sequence: CASSFGEGRNSPLHF. The CDR3 DNA sequence: TGTGCCAGCAGTTTCGGGGAGGGGAGAAATTCACCCCTCCACTTT. This chain joins TRBV27 and TRBJ1-6, with D perhaps matching TRBD1 (5 bases). This CDR3 has 15 residues. CDR1 is MNHEY and CDR2 is SMNVEV in the germline V gene (reference sequence). Trimming cost V 3 bases and J 7 bases, with 13 bases left between them.

This sequence joins TRBV11-2 and TRBJ2-3, with D possibly TRBD1 on 6 matching bases. The germline gives CDR1 SGHAT, CDR2 FQNNGV. The CDR3 contains 14 residues. V was shortened by 1 base and J by 10 bases, with 15 bases between the two germline ends. Written as DNA, the CDR3 is TGTGCCAGCAGCTTAGTACAGGGCCTGACGCCGCAGTATTTT. It yields the protein CASSLVQGLTPQYF.

The chain couples TRBV4-1 to TRBJ2-7, with 11 bases aligning to TRBD2. V shed 4 bases, J shed 0 bases, and the junction held 5 bases outside the gene matches. Germline V gene data show CDR1 as MGHRA and CDR2 as YSYEKL. CDR3 length: 16 amino acids. CDR3 protein: CASSRAGLADSYEQYF. CDR3 DNA: TGCGCCAGCAGCCGAGCGGGACTAGCGGACTCCTACGAGCAGTACTTC.

The chain joins TRBV28 to TRBJ1-1; 10 positions agree with TRBD1. This CDR3 spans 16 amino acids. The V gene's germline CDR1 is MDHEN and CDR2 SYDVKM. With 5 bases clipped from V and 11 bases from J, the junction kept 17 bases outside the gene matches. CDR3 sequence: CASSPLGQGIEHWAFF. CDR3 nucleotide sequence: TGTGCCAGCAGTCCCCTGGGACAGGGGATTGAACACTGGGCTTTCTTT.

This chain connects TRBV9 to TRBJ2-3, with 9 bases aligning to TRBD1. CDR3 length equals 15 residues. The J segment lost 5 bases and the V segment lost 0 bases, leaving 4 bases of the junction unmatched. CDR1 is SGDLS, CDR2 YYNGEE, per germline. This CDR3 reads CASSVGRQGEDTQYF. For the CDR3, the DNA is TGTGCCAGCAGCGTAGGGAGACAGGGGGAAGATACGCAGTATTTT.

The V call is TRBV29-1, the J call TRBJ1-2; weak D call: TRBD1 (5 bases). CDR3 length: 11 amino acids. V was shortened by 4 bases and J by 6 bases, with 9 bases between the two germline ends. Looked up from germline, CDR1 is SQVTM and CDR2 is ANQGSEA. CDR3: CSVVQDNGYTF. In DNA form, the CDR3 reads TGCAGCGTTGTACAGGATAATGGCTACACCTTC.

Remarks on this clone: The same CDR3 also results from other DNA sequences found in this sample. The gene calls are TRBV7-9 and TRBJ2-3, with 8 nucleotides matching TRBD2. The length of the CDR3 is 14 residues. Trimming removed 5 bases from V and 5 bases from J; junction bases left unmatched: 6. CDR1 is SEHNR, CDR2 FQNEAQ, per germline (reference sequence). CDR3: CASSPSGSGDTQYF. The CDR3 region has the DNA TGTGCCAGCAGCCCGAGCGGGAGTGGAGATACGCAGTATTTT. Full variable domain (outside the CDR3, taken from reference TRBV7-9 and TRBJ2-3): DTGVSQNPRHKITKRGQNVTFRCDPISEHNRLYWYRQTLGQGPEFLTYFQNEAQLEKSRLLSDRFSAERPKGSFSTLEIQRTEQGDSAMYLCASSPSGSGDTQYFGPGTRLTVL.

This clone was counted a few times. The chain has TRBV6-6 and TRBJ1-4; D may be TRBD1 (6 bases). V lost 6 bases and J lost 8, with 10 bases in between. Germline CDR1 MNHNY, CDR2 SVGAGI (reference sequence). CDR3 length: 12 amino acids. This CDR3 is CASRQGGEKLFF. The CDR3 DNA reads TGTGCCAGCAGACAGGGTGGCGAAAAACTGTTTTTT.

The chain is built from TRBV25-1 and TRBJ1-4; 8 bases match TRBD1. The CDR3 has 15 amino acids. Germline lookup yields CDR1 MGHDK and CDR2 SYGVNS. The J segment lost 8 bases and the V segment lost 7 bases, leaving 12 bases of the junction unmatched. In DNA form, the CDR3 reads TGTGCCAGCACTACGCAGGGGGCGCGGGGGGAAAAACTGTTTTTT. Protein sequence: CASTTQGARGEKLFF. Together with reference TRBV25-1 and TRBJ1-4, the CDR3 gives the full variable domain: EADIYQTPRYLVIGTGKKITLECSQTMGHDKMYWYQQDPGMELHLIHYSYGVNSTEKGDLSSESTVSRIRTEHFPLTLESARPSHTSQYLCASTTQGARGEKLFFGSGTQLSVL.

The gene calls are TRBV11-2 and TRBJ2-5, with 11 positions matching TRBD1. This CDR3 spans 13 amino acids. Germline CDR1 and CDR2: SGHAT and FQNNGV. Trimming took 4 bases from V and 7 from J; bases not matched to a gene: 2. As DNA, the CDR3 is TGTGCCAGCAGCTCGGGACAGGGGGTGACCCAGTACTTC. Translating gives CASSSGQGVTQYF.

This chain joins TRBV7-3 and TRBJ2-1; TRBD2 agrees at 9 bases. The CDR3 is made up of 15 amino acids. Germline assignment: CDR1 SGHTA and CDR2 FQGTGA. Trimming took 5 bases from V and 1 from J; bases not matched to a gene: 3. CDR3 amino acids: CASSRSGGSYNEQFF. The CDR3 DNA reads as TGTGCCAGCAGCCGTAGCGGGGGATCCTACAATGAGCAGTTCTTC.

The chain links TRBV5-1 to TRBJ2-3; TRBD2 aligns across 7 bases. The CDR3 has 15 amino acids. Losses at the gene ends were 5 bases for V and 0 bases for J; bases not matched to a gene: 6. The germline V gene has CDR1 SGHRS and CDR2 YFSETQ. The CDR3 reads CASSFGGSSTDTQYF. The CDR3 coding sequence is TGCGCCAGCAGTTTCGGGGGGTCTAGCACAGATACGCAGTATTTT.

This sequence joins TRBV7-8 and TRBJ1-5; possible D gene TRBD1, 5 bases. Germline-derived CDR1 and CDR2 are SGHVS and FQNEAQ. This CDR3 is 17 amino acids long. V was shortened by 0 bases and J by 0 bases, with 12 bases between the two germline ends. The DNA of the CDR3 is TGTGCCAGCAGCTTAGCGTCAGGGATCTATAGCAATCAGCCCCAGCATTTT. Residues: CASSLASGIYSNQPQHF.

The rearrangement uses TRBV6-2 or TRBV6-3 and TRBJ2-1, with no clear D. V dropped 8 bases and J dropped 8 bases, with 10 bases sitting between them. CDR3 length: 11 amino acids. The V gene's germline CDR1 is MNHEY and CDR2 SVGEGT. The CDR3 nucleotides read TGTGCCAGCGGCCTATTTTATGAGCAGTTCTTC. Its protein product is CASGLFYEQFF.

The V call is TRBV7-2, the J call TRBJ1-1; tentative D call: TRBD1 (5 bases). The CDR3 is made up of 15 amino acids. CDR1 and CDR2 (germline): SGHTA, FQGNSA. V lost 3 bases to trimming and J lost 4 bases, with 15 bases between them. The DNA for the CDR3 is TGTGCCAGCAGCTTTTTTTGGGTGGGGGGCACTGAAGCTTTCTTT. It translates to CASSFFWVGGTEAFF.

The table lists this clone with a few counts. The gene calls are TRBV7-2 and TRBJ1-6; 8 bases are a match to TRBD1. The V gene's germline CDR1 is SGHTA and CDR2 FQGNSA. CDR3 length equals 15 residues. Trimming removed 2 bases from V and 6 bases from J; junction bases left unmatched: 3. The CDR3 sequence: CASSLLGQANSPLHF. CDR3 coding DNA: TGTGCCAGCAGCTTACTGGGACAGGCTAATTCACCCCTCCACTTT.

The rearrangement joins TRBV20-1 to TRBJ1-5, with unresolved D. Germline V gives CDR1 DFQATT, CDR2 SNEGSKA (reference sequence). Between the trimmed V and J ends, which lost 3 bases and 2 bases, there was a span of 11 bases. The CDR3 is made up of 14 amino acids. The CDR3 DNA reads TGCAGTGCTAGTTCGGGGATCGGCAATCAGCCCCAGCATTTT. Residues: CSASSGIGNQPQHF.

Only a few counts were recorded for this clone. The V call is TRBV29-1, the J call TRBJ1-2; D uncertain. Germline V gives CDR1 SQVTM, CDR2 ANQGSEA. V was shortened by 7 bases and J by 8 bases, with 17 bases between the two germline ends. The CDR3 extends over 12 amino acids. The CDR3 DNA follows: TGCAGCGCCGGAGGCGGGGTACGGGGCTACACCTTC. Translating gives CSAGGGVRGYTF.

The chain links TRBV7-2 to TRBJ1-1; 10 bases agree with TRBD1. CDR1 is SGHTA, CDR2 FQGNSA, per germline. This CDR3 comprises 16 residues. With V trimmed by 1 base and J by 5 bases, 7 bases remained unmatched. This CDR3 reads CASSLGQGALGTEAFF. The CDR3 bases are TGTGCCAGCAGCTTAGGACAGGGGGCCCTAGGAACTGAAGCTTTCTTT.

This clone was seen a few times. This rearrangement joins TRBV7-6 to TRBJ2-2; the D is unclear. Trimming pared 3 bases from V and 2 bases from J, leaving 4 bases between. In germline, CDR1 is SGHVS, CDR2 FNYEAQ. The CDR3 extends over 13 amino acids. Here the CDR3 DNA reads TGTGCCAGCAGCTTTCGTAACACCGGGGAGCTGTTTTTT. Protein sequence: CASSFRNTGELFF.

The V and J genes are TRBV4-2 and TRBJ1-5, with D possibly being TRBD1 (6 bases). The CDR3 sequence is 16 residues long. The germline gives CDR1 LGHNA, CDR2 YNFKEQ. Between the trimmed V and J ends, which lost 1 base and 3 bases, there was a span of 13 bases. In nucleotides, the CDR3 is TGTGCCAGCAGCCAAGGGGGGGGCGGCACCAATCAGCCCCAGCATTTT. Encoded protein: CASSQGGGGTNQPQHF.

The gene calls are TRBV27 and TRBJ1-2; D may be TRBD1 (6 bases). This CDR3 has 16 amino acids. Trimming stripped 2 bases from V and 4 bases from J, with 17 bases between. Germline V gene sequence: CDR1 MNHEY, CDR2 SMNVEV (reference sequence). DNA for the CDR3: TGTGCCAGCAGTTTAACCGAACAGGGTAGGCGCTATGGCTACACCTTC. Protein sequence: CASSLTEQGRRYGYTF.

The CDR3 spells CASSPQYYNEQFF. The CDR3 DNA reads TGTGCCAGCAGTCCCCAGTACTACAATGAGCAGTTCTTC. This chain joins TRBV28 and TRBJ2-1, with D unclear. The germline V and J ends were trimmed by 5 bases and 3 bases, with 8 bases remaining between them. Germline loops: CDR1 MDHEN, CDR2 SYDVKM. The CDR3 is made up of 13 amino acids.

V and J are TRBV10-2 and TRBJ2-3; 11 nucleotides match TRBD1. CDR3 length equals 15 residues. V trimming: 4 bases; J trimming: 6 bases; junction bases outside the gene matches: 6. Germline V gives CDR1 WSHSY, CDR2 SAAADI. This chain's CDR3 is CASSGTGGWLDTQYF. DNA of the CDR3: TGCGCCAGCAGTGGGACAGGGGGCTGGTTGGATACGCAGTATTTT.

The V and J genes are TRBV4-1 and TRBJ2-4; 7 nucleotides agree with TRBD2. Germline V lookup: CDR1 MGHRA, CDR2 YSYEKL. V shed 1 base and J 0 bases; nucleotides not matched to a gene: 3. This CDR3 is built from 16 residues. The CDR3 protein is CASSQVGGVAKNIQYF. CDR3 coding DNA: TGCGCCAGCAGCCAAGTGGGGGGGGTAGCCAAAAACATTCAGTACTTC.